This T cell receptor (beta chain) was sequenced for a study of T cells in Graves' hyperthyroidism and ophthalmopathy. This clonotype was seen at least ten times. With duration under 3 months, ophthalmopathy was active: Clinical Activity Score at least 3, NOSPECS at least 4. Each diagnosis drew on symptoms, thyroxine, TRAb, thyroid ultrasound and orbital computed tomography findings. The CDR3 contains 13 residues. Germline-derived CDR1 and CDR2 are MNHNS and SASEGT. Trimming stripped 6 bases from V and 7 bases from J, with 15 bases between. TCR beta CDR3 region amplification was performed from RNA transcripts. RT-PCR in the first round (using the HTBI primer set) targeted the TCR CDR3. TCRdb reanalysed the multiplex PCR reads using MiXCR and keeps one entry per CDR3 protein. The sample holds approximately 300,000 distinct CDR3 sequences, about a sixth seen once.

The chain recombines TRBV6-1 with TRBJ1-1, with a weak D call TRBD1 (5 bases). The TCR comes from a woman aged 60-75 years with Graves' ophthalmopathy. Sequenced material: blood. The chain's CDR3 is CASSRGTEREAFF. CDR3 coding DNA: TGTGCCAGCAGCCGAGGGACGGAACGTGAAGCTTTCTTT.